A selection of T cell receptor beta chains follows, all from one sample in a study of cytomegalovirus exposure and HLA in healthy donors. This table comes from immunoSEQ multiplex PCR, and its TCRdb copy is limited to in-frame clones, with some not included. The repertoire holds some 180,000 clones, with 65% to 85% as singletons. Sequencing was performed on PBMCs. The receptors derive from a female donor in good health and CMV-seronegative. Both conserved end residues are part of each CDR3. A D gene is named only where the DNA matches it firmly. Not every row has a clone size; where given, it reads once, few, many or a size class.

NA,TRBJ1-5,NA,TRBV19,TGTGCCAGTAGTAAGGGGCTCCGGAATCAGCCCCAGCATTTT,CASSKGLRNQPQHF
TRBD2,TRBJ2-7,NA,TRBV2,TGTGCCAGCAACATGGGCACCGGGACTAGCGGGGTACCCGTCCTCGAGCAGTACTTC,CASNMGTGTSGVPVLEQYF
TRBD1,TRBJ1-2,NA,TRBV5-1,TGCGCCAGCAGCTTCGAGCTGCCGGGACAGGGTGACTATGGCTACACCTTC,CASSFELPGQGDYGYTF
NA,TRBJ2-1,few,TRBV27,TGTGCCAGCAGTTTTGCCGGGAAAGGCAATGAGCAGTTCTTC,CASSFAGKGNEQFF
NA,TRBJ2-1,few,TRBV7-8,TGTGCCAGCAGCTTGTTGGGCCGTGGGCAGTTCTTC,CASSLLGRGQFF
TRBD1,TRBJ2-5,NA,TRBV28,TGTGCCAGCAGAACCAACAGGGGAGAGACCCAGTACTTC,CASRTNRGETQYF
TRBD2,TRBJ2-7,few,TRBV7-2,TGTGCCAGCAGCTTACCCGCCAGCGGGAGAATAATATACGAGCAGTACTTC,CASSLPASGRIIYEQYF
NA,TRBJ2-5,NA,TRBV7-5,TGTTCCAGAAGCTTAGCGACAGGGGCGCGGGAGACCCAGTACTTC,CSRSLATGARETQYF
NA,TRBJ2-5,NA,TRBV27,TGTGCCAGCAGTTTGGCTAGGGGAGAGACCCAGTACTTC,CASSLARGETQYF
TRBD1,TRBJ1-6,NA,TRBV5-6,TGTGCCAGCAGCGGACAGGGTAATTCACCCCTCCACTTT,CASSGQGNSPLHF
NA,TRBJ1-1,NA,TRBV30,TGTGCCTGGACACGCGGCACTGAAGCTTTCTTT,CAWTRGTEAFF
NA,TRBJ1-5,NA,TRBV5-6,TGTGCCAGCAGCATAGGGGTCGGGAATCAGCCCCAGCATTTT,CASSIGVGNQPQHF
TRBD1,TRBJ1-1,NA,TRBV2,TGTGCCAGCAGTCCGGGCAGGGGGCAATTAGGCACTGAAGCTTTCTTT,CASSPGRGQLGTEAFF
TRBD2,TRBJ2-5,NA,TRBV7-2,TGTGCCAGCAGCTTATCGCGGGGGGGCCTTGAGACCCAGTACTTC,CASSLSRGGLETQYF
TRBD2,TRBJ2-7,NA,TRBV29-1,TGCAGCGTTGTGGGTCTCGGACTAGCTAACGAGCAGTACTTC,CSVVGLGLANEQYF
TRBD1,TRBJ2-1,NA,TRBV5-1,TGCGCCAGCAGCTTACCAAGACAGGGAACGGGGATCAATGAGCAGTTCTTC,CASSLPRQGTGINEQFF
NA,TRBJ2-3,NA,TRBV6-5,TGTGCCAGCAGAGGCAGGGACACAGATACGCAGTATTTT,CASRGRDTDTQYF
NA,TRBJ2-7,NA,TRBV7-7,TGTGCTAGCAGCTCCGGACTAGGGGGTGAGCAGTACTTC,CASSSGLGGEQYF
TRBD1,TRBJ2-1,once,TRBV2,TGTGCCAGCAGAAGCCGGGACAGGCTTGGGTCTGAGCAGTTCTTC,CASRSRDRLGSEQFF
NA,TRBJ2-7,NA,TRBV7-9,TGTTCCAGCAGCCCATTCCTTGGCTCAGACGAGCAGTACTTC,CSSSPFLGSDEQYF
NA,TRBJ1-3,NA,TRBV5-1,TGCGCCAGCAGCTTTAACGGGGACTCTGGAAACACCATATATTTT,CASSFNGDSGNTIYF
TRBD1,TRBJ1-1,NA,TRBV27,TGTGCCAGCAGTTTCAGGGGGACTGAAGCTTTCTTT,CASSFRGTEAFF
TRBD1,TRBJ2-5,NA,TRBV2,TGTGCCAGCAGTGTTTCCGCGACAGGGGGTTTAGAGACCCAGTACTTC,CASSVSATGGLETQYF
TRBD2,TRBJ2-1,few,TRBV19,TGTGCCAGTAGTAAACAAGCGGGGGGCTTGTACAATGAGCAGTTCTTC,CASSKQAGGLYNEQFF
TRBD1,TRBJ1-6,NA,TRBV4-1,TGCGCCAGCAGCCCGACAGACAGGGGACATAATTCACCCCTCCACTTT,CASSPTDRGHNSPLHF
NA,TRBJ1-1,NA,TRBV23-1,TGCGCCAGCAGTCAACGAGCTTTCTTT,CASSQRAFF
NA,TRBJ1-3,NA,TRBV30,TGTGCCTGGACCCACCCTTCGATAGAGAATTTAAACACCATATATTTT,CAWTHPSIENLNTIYF
NA,TRBJ2-5,NA,TRBV6-5,TGTGCCAGCAGTTCTACCCCGCAACAGGGTTCCAAGACCCAGTACTTC,CASSSTPQQGSKTQYF
TRBD2,TRBJ2-3,NA,TRBV29-1,TGCAGCGCGCTACTAGCGGGAGTGAGCACAGATACGCAGTATTTT,CSALLAGVSTDTQYF
NA,TRBJ1-1,once,TRBV6-1,TGTGCCAGCAGTGTGGCCAAGAACACTGAAGCTTTCTTT,CASSVAKNTEAFF
TRBD2,TRBJ2-7,NA,TRBV6-5,TGTGCCAGCAGTTACTCGGCGGGAGACCCCAACGAGCAGTACTTC,CASSYSAGDPNEQYF
NA,TRBJ1-1,NA,TRBV2,TGTGCCAGCAGTGTCTTCACGGTTATGAACACTGAAGCTTTCTTT,CASSVFTVMNTEAFF
NA,TRBJ2-3,NA,TRBV10-3,TGTGCCATCAGTGAGTCCGGGACAGATACGCAGTATTTT,CAISESGTDTQYF
NA,TRBJ1-1,once,TRBV28,TGTGCCAGCAGGGGGTTCTTGGGGGGATGGGAAGCTTTCTTT,CASRGFLGGWEAFF
NA,TRBJ1-5,NA,TRBV19,TGTGCCAGTATGAGAGAAGGGGTATTCTATAGCAATCAGCCCCAGCATTTT,CASMREGVFYSNQPQHF
TRBD2,TRBJ2-3,once,TRBV9,TGTGCCAGCAGCGTAGCTGCTGGACTAGCGACAGATACGCAGTATTTT,CASSVAAGLATDTQYF
TRBD2,TRBJ2-3,few,TRBV28,TGTGCCAGCAGTTTCTACACTGGGACTAGCGGGACCCCCGATACGCAGTATTTT,CASSFYTGTSGTPDTQYF
TRBD1,TRBJ1-3,NA,TRBV5-1,TGCGCCAGCAGCCCCGGTGTGATACAGGGGAAGGCAAACACCATATATTTT,CASSPGVIQGKANTIYF
TRBD2,TRBJ2-7,few,TRBV10-3,TGTGCCATCAGTGGGACTAGCGGGAGGGACTCCTACGAGCAGTACTTC,CAISGTSGRDSYEQYF
NA,TRBJ1-1,NA,TRBV5-4,TGTGCCAGCAGCCCCCGGGGGAGGGCGAACACTGAAGCTTTCTTT,CASSPRGRANTEAFF
NA,TRBJ1-1,NA,TRBV19,TGTGCCAGTAGTATCCGCGGGGTGGGCACTGAAGCTTTCTTT,CASSIRGVGTEAFF